The 26 T cell receptor beta chains listed next were all sequenced from one sample in a study of T cells in Graves' hyperthyroidism and ophthalmopathy. TCR beta CDR3 regions were amplified from RNA transcripts. HTBI primers drove first-round RT-PCR of the TCR CDR3. Using its own MiXCR run on the multiplex PCR reads, TCRdb lists one record per CDR3 protein. The repertoire consists of roughly 500,000 distinct CDR3 sequences, with about 16% occurring once and the leading ten covering about 29%. Sequencing was performed on blood. All receptors come from a woman in her twenties or thirties with Graves' ophthalmopathy.

There are many counts of this clonotype. The rearrangement joins TRBV6-1 to TRBJ2-7, with D possibly matching TRBD1 (6 bases). This CDR3 contains 16 residues. Trimming removed 4 bases from V and 4 bases from J, with 20 bases in between. CDR1 is MNHNS, CDR2 SASEGT, per germline. The CDR3 DNA follows: TGTGCCAGCAGTGTTTGGGACACCACCGCAGGGTACGAGCAGTACTTC. Translating it yields CASSVWDTTAGYEQYF.

This clonotype was seen at least ten times. The rearrangement joins TRBV30 to TRBJ2-3; 16 nucleotides agree with TRBD2. From germline, CDR1 is GTSNPN and CDR2 SVGIG (reference sequence). There are 17 residues in the CDR3. CDR3 nucleotides: TGTGCTGTGGGACTAGCGGGAGGGCTCTCTAGCACAGATACGCAGTATTTT. This encodes CAVGLAGGLSSTDTQYF.

The table lists this clonotype with many counts. This rearrangement joins TRBV3-1 to TRBJ2-1, with no clear D. V was shortened by 4 bases and J by 0 bases, with 10 bases between the two germline ends. This CDR3 contains 15 residues. Germline values: CDR1 LGHDT, CDR2 YNNKEL (reference sequence). In nucleotides, the CDR3 is TGTGCCAGCAGCCGGACGGGCATCTCCTACAATGAGCAGTTCTTC. It specifies CASSRTGISYNEQFF.

There are many counts of this clonotype. CDR3 nucleotides: TGTGCCACAGGACTGAGGAGGAATGAGCAGTTCTTC. Protein: CATGLRRNEQFF. The chain joins TRBV12-3 or TRBV12-4 to TRBJ2-1; D might be TRBD2 (5 bases). Trimming took off 10 bases at V and 7 bases at J, with 14 bases between the two ends. The CDR3 consists of 12 residues.

This clonotype was observed many times. The chain has TRBV11-1 and TRBJ2-1; D perhaps matches TRBD2 (6 bases). Germline lookup yields CDR1 SGHAT and CDR2 FQDESV (reference sequence). V shed 1 base and J shed 2 bases, with 9 bases lying between them. The CDR3 runs to 15 residues. The CDR3 loop reads CASSLGREPYNEQFF. The CDR3 DNA reads TGTGCCAGCAGCTTAGGACGGGAGCCCTACAATGAGCAGTTCTTC.

The table lists this clonotype with many counts. The genes are TRBV11-2 and TRBJ2-7; D gene unclear. Germline V lookup: CDR1 SGHAT, CDR2 FQNNGV. The CDR3 runs 14 residues. Trimming removed 2 bases at V and 0 bases at J, with 8 bases between. This chain's CDR3 is CASSLWGSSYEQYF. CDR3 bases: TGTGCCAGCAGCTTATGGGGAAGCTCCTACGAGCAGTACTTC.

This clonotype was found a few times. J is TRBJ1-5 and V is TRBV20-1, with D unresolved. V shed 1 base and J shed 0 bases, with 13 bases lying between them. The CDR3 sequence is 16 residues long. CDR1 and CDR2 (germline): DFQATT, SNEGSKA (reference sequence). The CDR3 region has the DNA TGCAGTGCTAGAGGGGGTAGACCTTATAGCAATCAGCCCCAGCATTTT. It encodes CSARGGRPYSNQPQHF.

This clonotype was observed a handful of times. V usage is TRBV6-2 or TRBV6-3 and J usage is TRBJ2-7; possible D gene TRBD2, 5 bases. The CDR3 loop spans 15 amino acids. The V end was cut by 10 bases, the J end by 0 bases, with 19 bases between. The V gene's germline CDR1 is MNHEY and CDR2 SVGEGT. CDR3 nucleotide sequence: TGTGCCATCTCATCCGGGGTGGGTAGCTCCTACGAGCAGTACTTC. It codes for CAISSGVGSSYEQYF.

In regard to this clonotype: A much larger clone lies a single base off, so this may be a read error. This chain uses TRBV5-1 with TRBJ1-2; tentatively, D is TRBD1 (5 bases). Germline assignment: CDR1 SGHRS and CDR2 YFSETQ. Trimming removed 0 bases from V and 5 bases from J, with 11 bases in between. The CDR3 has 14 residues. In DNA, the CDR3 is TGCGCCAGCAGCTTGGACCAGGGAAGATATGGCTACACCTTC. Its translation: CASSLDQGRYGYTF.

This sequence joins TRBV29-1 and TRBJ2-1; 10 bases are shared with TRBD2. Germline CDR1 is SQVTM and CDR2 is ANQGSEA. The CDR3 contains 13 residues. V gave up 3 bases and J gave up 6 bases; unmatched junction bases: 2. The CDR3 DNA is TGCAGCGTTGAGGCTAGCGGGAGCAATGAGCAGTTCTTC. Translated: CSVEASGSNEQFF.

This clonotype was picked up many times. CDR3: CSASQGAQETQYF. The CDR3 DNA reads TGCAGTGCGTCTCAGGGTGCCCAAGAGACCCAGTACTTC. J is TRBJ2-5 and V is TRBV20-1, with D possibly matching TRBD1 (5 bases). This CDR3 comprises 13 residues. Germline V CDR1 and CDR2: DFQATT, SNEGSKA (reference sequence). The V and J ends lost 6 bases and 1 base respectively, with 12 bases between them.

The J gene is TRBJ2-7, the V gene TRBV28; D is possibly TRBD1 or TRBD2 (6 bases each). Germline values: CDR1 MDHEN, CDR2 SYDVKM. The germline V and J ends were trimmed by 11 bases and 3 bases, with 20 bases remaining between them. This CDR3 is built from 14 residues. The CDR3 reads CAGSEGGRSYEQYF. CDR3 DNA: TGTGCCGGATCTGAGGGGGGACGGAGCTACGAGCAGTACTTC.

A few counts support this clonotype. The J gene is TRBJ1-1, the V gene TRBV19; 12 bases are shared with TRBD1. The CDR3 has 16 amino acids. Trimming at V came to 6 bases and at J to 5 bases, leaving 10 bases not matched to a gene. The germline V gene encodes CDR1 LNHDA and CDR2 SQIVND (reference sequence). The CDR3 nucleotides are TGTGCCAGTAGCCTCGGGACAGGGGGCGCGAGGACTGAAGCTTTCTTT. It specifies CASSLGTGGARTEAFF.

Many counts were recorded for this clonotype. The chain joins TRBV30 to TRBJ1-1; the match to TRBD1 covers 8 bases. Germline V gene lookup returns CDR1 GTSNPN and CDR2 SVGIG (reference sequence). With V trimmed by 3 bases and J by 6 bases, 9 bases remained unmatched. This CDR3 is built from 14 residues. The CDR3 protein is CAWRRTGLTSEAFF. For the CDR3, the DNA is TGTGCCTGGAGAAGGACAGGGCTGACGTCTGAAGCTTTCTTT.

This clonotype was recorded many times. The chain has TRBV11-2 and TRBJ2-3, with 8 bases aligning to TRBD2. Losses at the gene ends were 1 base for V and 4 bases for J; bases not matched to a gene: 4. The CDR3 runs 15 residues. Germline CDR1 SGHAT, CDR2 FQNNGV. The CDR3 DNA follows: TGTGCCAGCAGCTTAGTGGGCGGGAGGTCAGATACGCAGTATTTT. It is translated as CASSLVGGRSDTQYF.

This clonotype was seen a few times. J is TRBJ2-5 and V is TRBV7-3; 10 bases map to TRBD1. V was pared by 1 base and J by 2 bases, with 4 bases of the junction left unmatched. Per the germline V gene, CDR1 is SGHTA and CDR2 is FQGTGA. The CDR3 consists of 16 residues. Here the CDR3 reads CASSLSVGQGQETQYF. CDR3 sequence (DNA): TGTGCCAGCAGCTTAAGTGTGGGACAGGGGCAAGAGACCCAGTACTTC.

The table lists this clonotype with many counts. The CDR3 spells CASSDSVSGPYYNYGYTF. CDR3 nucleotides: TGTGCCAGCAGTGATTCGGTCTCGGGGCCATATTATAACTATGGCTACACCTTC. The chain employs TRBV2 and TRBJ1-2; possible D gene TRBD1, 5 bases. The V end lost 3 bases, the J end lost 1 base, and 21 bases lay between the germline ends. In germline, CDR1 is SNHLY, CDR2 FYNNEI. The CDR3 sequence is 18 residues long.

This clonotype was counted at least ten times. The rearrangement links TRBV6-1 to TRBJ2-5; a weak D match, TRBD1 (5 bases). Germline CDR1 reads MNHNS; CDR2 reads SASEGT. The CDR3 spans 15 residues. The V end was cut by 6 bases, the J end by 1 base, with 15 bases between. CDR3 in amino acids: CASSSLRASQETQYF. CDR3 in DNA: TGTGCCAGCAGCTCCCTCAGGGCATCCCAAGAGACCCAGTACTTC.

The chain links TRBV5-6 to TRBJ2-3; 7 bases agree with TRBD2. The ends lost 4 bases at V and 6 bases at J; junction bases unmatched: 11. This CDR3 spans 15 amino acids. CDR1 SGHDT and CDR2 YYEEEE come from the germline V gene. The CDR3 nucleotides read TGTGCCAGCAGCCCCAGGGCGGGAGTTTTTGATACGCAGTATTTT. Translated, it gives CASSPRAGVFDTQYF. The variable domain in full, completed from reference TRBV5-6 and TRBJ2-3, reads DAGVTQSPTHLIKTRGQQVTLRCSPKSGHDTVSWYQQALGQGPQFIFQYYEEEERQRGNFPDRFSGHQFPNYSSELNVNALLLGDSALYLCASSPRAGVFDTQYFGPGTRLTVL.

This clonotype was picked up many times. This chain joins TRBV12-3 or TRBV12-4 and TRBJ2-7; D gene uncertain. V was pared by 1 base and J by 4 bases, with 14 bases between. The CDR3 has 15 amino acids. Here the CDR3 reads CASSLGDYWGYEQYF. CDR3 DNA sequence: TGTGCCAGCAGTTTAGGGGATTACTGGGGATACGAGCAGTACTTC.

CDR3 in amino acids: CASSLRQRDEQFF. CDR3 sequence (DNA): TGTGCCAGCAGTCTGAGACAGCGTGATGAGCAGTTCTTC. The J gene is TRBJ2-1, the V gene TRBV3-1, with a tentative D call TRBD1 (5 bases). The CDR3 sequence is 13 residues long. CDR1 and CDR2 from the germline V gene are LGHDT and YNNKEL (reference sequence). V lost 6 bases to trimming and J lost 8 bases, with 14 bases between them.

The chain joins TRBV6-2 or TRBV6-3 to TRBJ1-1; possibly TRBD1 for D (6 bases). The CDR3 spans 12 residues. Trimming left V 6 bases short and J 10 bases short, with 15 bases between. CDR1 and CDR2 from the germline V gene are MNHEY and SVGEGT. CDR3 DNA: TGTGCCAGCAGACTCTGGAGAGGGGGAGCTTTCTTT. This codes for CASRLWRGGAFF.

The V and J genes are TRBV11-2 and TRBJ2-3, with TRBD2 matching over 14 bases. The CDR3 spans 18 residues. Trimming cost V 4 bases and J 0 bases; bases outside gene matches: 6. Per the germline V gene, CDR1 is SGHAT and CDR2 is FQNNGV. Here the CDR3 reads CASSSGTSGSLSTDTQYF. The CDR3, as DNA: TGTGCCAGCAGCTCCGGGACTAGCGGGAGCCTTAGCACAGATACGCAGTATTTT.

This clonotype was observed many times. The V gene is TRBV5-1, the J gene TRBJ1-2, with D possibly being TRBD1 (5 bases). Germline V gene sequence: CDR1 SGHRS, CDR2 YFSETQ. The V end lost 3 bases, the J end lost 3 bases, and 6 bases lay between the germline ends. The CDR3 sequence is 12 residues long. CDR3: CASSSGHYGYTF. For the CDR3, the DNA is TGCGCCAGCAGCTCGGGACACTATGGCTACACCTTC.

This clonotype occurred a few times. This chain links TRBV7-9 with TRBJ2-5; the match to TRBD1 covers 7 bases. In germline, CDR1 is SEHNR, CDR2 FQNEAQ (reference sequence). CDR3 length: 16 residues. With V trimmed by 5 bases and J by 2 bases, 11 bases remained unmatched. This CDR3 reads CASSTRGTVIQETQYF. In DNA form, the CDR3 reads TGTGCCAGCAGCACAAGGGGGACAGTCATTCAAGAGACCCAGTACTTC.

This clonotype showed up just once. Being one base from a much bigger clone, this may be a read error. The J gene is TRBJ1-2, the V gene TRBV28, with D perhaps matching TRBD1 (5 bases). CDR1 MDHEN and CDR2 SYDVKM come from the germline V gene. The length of the CDR3 is 13 residues. V gave up 4 bases and J gave up 7 bases, with 13 bases separating them. DNA for the CDR3: TGTGCCAGCAGTTCTTGGGACGGCTGTGGCTACACCTTC. As protein: CASSSWDGCGYTF.